A selection of T cell receptor beta chains follows, all from one sample in a study of T cell clones after liver transplantation. Clones were sequenced by immunoSEQ multiplex PCR, and TCRdb holds only the in-frame ones, with some missing. Of approximately 75,000 clones listed, approximately 80% were seen once; the top ten hold 0.65% to 0.85%. This sample comprised CD4+ T cells from blood, obtained 12 months after liver transplant. All receptors come from a human patient who received a liver transplant. Some T cells may be graft donor cells. Each CDR3 is given without its conserved first and last residue. Size tells how often a clone was seen (once, few, many) or the class of an expanded clone, and some rows leave it out.

CDR3 length,clone size,V gene,CDR3 protein
8,-,TRBV6-5,ASGRDTQY
12,-,TRBV6-6,ASSYEGLGGGYT
12,-,TRBV30,AWTSGHPRGAQH
17,-,TRBV7-2,ASSLTWGGPGSPFWGYT
15,-,TRBV15,ATSRDRSSMGYNEQF
12,-,TRBV6-1,ASSEGTDRYEQY
14,-,TRBV19,ASSNSPSGYSYEQY
13,-,TRBV6-4,ASSLGGIGKDTQY
11,few,TRBV5-4,ASSLEDTDTQY
11,-,TRBV28,ASSLDRTHGRY
13,-,TRBV19,ASSIVAGISYEQY
15,-,TRBV9,ASSPRLGDSSYNEQF
11,-,TRBV11-2,ASRPGRSTEAF
12,once,TRBV5-1,ASSSSGLEDEQY
13,-,TRBV28,ASSFAQGRTDTQY
13,few,TRBV7-2,ASSLGLARGNEQF
12,-,TRBV10-3,AISEAPPKDEQY
13,-,TRBV5-1,ASSLGQGRSYEQY
14,-,TRBV21-1,ASSKETWGIKNIQY
14,-,TRBV9,ASSVGWSATNEKLF
11,-,TRBV28,ASLIRGNTEAF
13,-,TRBV6-5,ASSSRQGAKNIQY
11,-,TRBV7-8,ASSLTQNNEQF
11,-,TRBV5-6,ASSQDRDYGYT
16,once,TRBV28,ASSGGNLILRANEKLF
12,-,TRBV5-1,ASRIDGVNTEAF
14,-,TRBV7-9,ASSFEGVVGTDTQY
14,-,TRBV15,ATSRDQQGADYGYT
11,-,TRBV9,ASSPMGTDTQY
11,few,TRBV11-3,ASSIEGYGEQF
15,once,TRBV9,ASSVKGGGVSTDTQY
13,few,TRBV7-2,ASSFVRANTGELF